This TCR beta chain was obtained from a study of shared clonotypes between healthy human individuals. Germline V lookup: CDR1 SGHTA, CDR2 FQGTGA. Trimming removed 6 bases from V and 13 bases from J, with 22 bases in between. CDR3 length equals 14 residues. Data came from immunoSEQ multiplex PCR; TCRdb stores just in-frame clones and leaves some out. Counted here are 1.6 million or so clones, around 97% occurring once; the ten biggest clones make up approximately 1.1%. This receptor was obtained from a man aged 25-45 years in good health. The chain joins TRBV7-3 to TRBJ2-1; D is possibly TRBD1 (7 bases). Sequences were obtained from naive CD4+ T cells sorted from blood. Subset noted: CD45RA+ positively selected. The CDR3 region is CASSPQPQGGVQFF. In nucleotides, the CDR3 is TGTGCCAGCAGTCCTCAACCGCAGGGGGGAGTTCAGTTCTTC.